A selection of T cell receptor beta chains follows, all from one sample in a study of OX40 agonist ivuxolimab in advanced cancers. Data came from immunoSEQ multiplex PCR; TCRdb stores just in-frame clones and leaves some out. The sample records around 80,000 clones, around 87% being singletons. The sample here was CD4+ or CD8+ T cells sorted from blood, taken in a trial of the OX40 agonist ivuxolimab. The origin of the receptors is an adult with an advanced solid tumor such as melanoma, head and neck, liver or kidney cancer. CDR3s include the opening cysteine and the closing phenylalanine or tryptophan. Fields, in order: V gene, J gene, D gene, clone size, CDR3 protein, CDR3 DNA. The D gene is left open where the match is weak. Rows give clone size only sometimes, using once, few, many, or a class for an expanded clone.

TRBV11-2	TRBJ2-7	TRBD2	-	CASSLDRGGNQYEQYF	TGTGCCAGCAGCTTAGATCGGGGGGGGAATCAGTACGAGCAGTACTTC
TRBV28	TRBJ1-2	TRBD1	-	CASSLDRARGYTF	TGTGCCAGCAGTTTAGACAGGGCCCGTGGCTACACCTTC
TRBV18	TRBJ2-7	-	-	CASSRIGGWTNSEQYF	TGTGCCAGCTCCCGGATCGGGGGCTGGACTAACTCCGAGCAGTACTTC
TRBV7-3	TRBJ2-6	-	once	CASSLSEPGILSGANVLTF	TGTGCCAGCAGCTTATCGGAACCCGGTATTCTCTCTGGGGCCAACGTCCTGACTTTC
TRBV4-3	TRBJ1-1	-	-	CASSQDRGGRTEAFF	TGCGCCAGCAGCCAAGATCGGGGGGGCAGAACTGAAGCTTTCTTT
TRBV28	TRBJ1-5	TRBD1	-	CASSFETGGQPQHF	TGTGCCAGCAGTTTTGAGACAGGGGGCCAGCCCCAGCATTTT
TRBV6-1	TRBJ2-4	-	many	CASSAGRNIQYF	TGTGCCAGCAGCGCCGGGCGGAACATTCAGTACTTC
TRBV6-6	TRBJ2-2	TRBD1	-	CASSSSGTGRPGELFF	TGTGCCAGCAGTTCCTCCGGGACAGGGCGGCCCGGGGAGCTGTTTTTT
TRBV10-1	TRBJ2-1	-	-	CASSESGAVLGGFDEQFF	TGCGCCAGCAGTGAGTCGGGGGCCGTACTTGGGGGTTTCGATGAGCAGTTCTTC
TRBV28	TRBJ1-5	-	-	CASSVAVMGGNQPQHF	TGTGCCAGCAGCGTGGCCGTGATGGGGGGAAATCAGCCCCAGCATTTT
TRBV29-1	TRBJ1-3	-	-	CSVASGTGNTIYF	TGCAGCGTTGCCTCAGGGACTGGAAACACCATATATTTT
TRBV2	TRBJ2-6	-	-	CASSWEQGDNVLTF	TGTGCCAGCAGTTGGGAACAGGGAGACAACGTCCTGACTTTC
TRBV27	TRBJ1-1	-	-	CASSLGVWANTEAFF	TGTGCCAGCAGTTTAGGGGTCTGGGCGAACACTGAAGCTTTCTTT
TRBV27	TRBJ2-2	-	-	CASSLEGVNTGELFF	TGTGCCAGCAGTTTGGAGGGAGTGAACACCGGGGAGCTGTTTTTT
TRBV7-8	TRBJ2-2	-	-	CASSLVRHRTNTGELFF	TGTGCCAGCAGCTTGGTCAGACATCGGACGAACACCGGGGAGCTGTTTTTT
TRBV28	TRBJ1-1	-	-	CATQGLRLTEAFF	TGTGCCACCCAGGGTTTGAGATTGACTGAAGCTTTCTTT
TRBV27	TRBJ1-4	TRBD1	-	CASSQGTGSNNEKLFF	TGTGCCAGCAGTCAGGGGACAGGGAGTAATAATGAAAAACTGTTTTTT
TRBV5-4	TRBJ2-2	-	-	CASSANTGELFF	TGTGCCAGCTCAGCGAACACCGGGGAGCTGTTTTTT
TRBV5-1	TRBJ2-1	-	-	CASTPGLGSYNEQFF	TGCGCCAGCACTCCCGGGCTGGGTTCCTACAATGAGCAGTTCTTC
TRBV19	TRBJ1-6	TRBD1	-	CASSIGQGSNSPLHF	TGTGCCAGTAGTATCGGACAGGGAAGTAATTCACCCCTCCACTTT
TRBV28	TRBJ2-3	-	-	CASSPGRDTQYF	TGTGCCAGCAGTCCAGGGCGGGATACGCAGTATTTT
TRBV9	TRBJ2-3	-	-	CASSVVEGSGTDTQYF	TGTGCCAGCAGCGTAGTCGAGGGTTCAGGCACAGATACGCAGTATTTT
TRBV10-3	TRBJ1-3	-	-	CAISDGSGGVSGNTIYF	TGTGCCATCAGTGACGGCTCGGGCGGAGTCTCTGGAAACACCATATATTTT
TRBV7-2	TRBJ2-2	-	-	CATTTAPGELFF	TGTGCCACTACGACAGCGCCCGGGGAGCTGTTTTTT
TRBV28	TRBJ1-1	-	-	CASHQGGAHTEAFF	TGTGCCAGCCACCAAGGGGGGGCTCACACTGAAGCTTTCTTT
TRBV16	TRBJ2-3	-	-	CASSRRWDGTDTQYF	TGTGCCAGCAGCCGCCGATGGGACGGCACAGATACGCAGTATTTT
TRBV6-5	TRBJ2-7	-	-	CASSYSRVLPYEQYF	TGTGCCAGCAGTTACTCCCGGGTGCTACCTTACGAGCAGTACTTC
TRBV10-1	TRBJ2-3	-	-	CASSVKGETDTQYF	TGCGCCAGCAGTGTAAAGGGGGAAACAGATACGCAGTATTTT
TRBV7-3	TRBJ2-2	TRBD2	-	CASSPSGGSNTGELFF	TGTGCCAGCAGCCCCAGCGGGGGGTCGAACACCGGGGAGCTGTTTTTT
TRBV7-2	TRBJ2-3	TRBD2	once	CASNVEATRVAGVDTQYF	TGTGCCAGCAACGTGGAGGCCACAAGGGTAGCGGGGGTCGATACGCAGTATTTT
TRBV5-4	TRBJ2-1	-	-	CASSLSWVNEQFF	TGTGCCAGCAGCTTATCCTGGGTCAATGAGCAGTTCTTC
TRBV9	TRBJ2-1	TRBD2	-	CASSGEGLAGTEQFF	TGTGCCAGCAGCGGCGAAGGACTAGCGGGGACTGAGCAGTTCTTC
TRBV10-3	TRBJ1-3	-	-	CAISESGGSGNTIYF	TGTGCCATCAGTGAGTCGGGGGGCTCTGGAAACACCATATATTTT
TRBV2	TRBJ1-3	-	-	CASSEAGGSGNTIYF	TGTGCCAGCAGTGAAGCGGGCGGCTCTGGAAACACCATATATTTT
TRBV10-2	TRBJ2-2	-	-	CASSEPAGELFF	TGCGCCAGCAGTGAGCCAGCGGGGGAGCTGTTTTTT
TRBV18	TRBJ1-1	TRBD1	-	CASSLAGTGSPEAFF	TGTGCCAGCTCACTCGCCGGGACAGGGAGTCCTGAAGCTTTCTTT
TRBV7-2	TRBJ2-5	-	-	CASSPAHGTQYF	TGTGCCAGCAGCCCCGCCCACGGGACCCAGTACTTC
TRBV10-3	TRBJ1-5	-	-	CATRPQGMGQPQHF	TGTGCCACCCGACCCCAGGGGATGGGTCAGCCCCAGCATTTT
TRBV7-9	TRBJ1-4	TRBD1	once	CASSLQGDYTLFF	TGTGCCAGCAGCTTACAGGGGGATTACACACTGTTTTTT
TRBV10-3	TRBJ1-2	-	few	CAISDLKIYGYTF	TGTGCCATCAGTGACCTCAAGATCTATGGCTACACCTTC
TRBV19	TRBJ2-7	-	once	CASSPEGGSYEQYF	TGTGCCAGTAGTCCGGAGGGGGGGTCCTACGAGCAGTACTTC
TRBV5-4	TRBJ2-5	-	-	CASSSLGRRETQYF	TGTGCCAGCAGCTCCCTGGGACGGCGGGAGACCCAGTACTTC
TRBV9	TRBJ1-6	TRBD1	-	CASSVGDRGYNSPLHF	TGTGCCAGCAGCGTTGGGGACAGGGGGTATAATTCACCCCTCCACTTT
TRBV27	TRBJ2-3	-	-	CASSLRDTQYF	TGTGCCAGCAGTTTGCGAGATACGCAGTATTTT
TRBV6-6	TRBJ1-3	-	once	CASTGKGNTIYF	TGTGCCAGCACAGGGAAAGGAAACACCATATATTTT